Only a few counts were recorded for the clone carrying this T cell receptor (beta chain). This record comes from a study of blood T cell repertoires in COVID-19. At the level of the study: Some COVID-19 samples were acute and others convalescent; all came from the United States, Italy and Spain. Sources were T cells, B-cell-depleted T cells, or PBMCs; the material itself was cDNA or gDNA.

Authors' data handling: Amplifying reference gene primers gave estimates of nucleated cell counts. Profiled with immunoSEQ multiplex PCR; TCRdb holds only in-frame clones, not every one. The V and J calls and clone size were taken over from that table, and D and trimming were inferred from the DNA. Of 180,000 or so clones in the sample, 70% to 80% were seen once. V was shortened by 4 bases and J by 4 bases, with 13 bases between the two germline ends. Germline V CDR1 and CDR2: SQVTM, ANQGSEA. CDR3 length equals 13 residues. Material for sequencing was peripheral blood. This chain uses TRBV29-1 with TRBJ1-2, with D tentatively TRBD1 (6 bases). The source of this sequence is a woman between 50 and 59 years old with active or convalescent COVID-19. The CDR3 protein is CSVGVGTSYGYTF. In nucleotides, the CDR3 is TGCAGCGTTGGCGTTGGGACAAGCTATGGCTACACCTTC.